This T cell receptor (beta chain) was captured in a study of human T cells and chemical hapten exposure. Overall study context: Once 0.01% DPC had been applied to the upper back by patch test, readings were taken at 6 days.

This clonotype was detected a few times. Documented time point: patch test 3, about 24 weeks after DPC sensitization. Sample treatment: therapeutic diphenylcyclopropenone sensitization with weekly scalp DPC. TCRdb passed the RACE reads through MiXCR, listing each CDR3 protein once. In the table there are more than 80,000 distinct CDR3 sequences, less than 14% of which are singletons. The CDR3 contains 18 residues. With V trimmed by 6 bases and J by 0 bases, 10 bases remained unmatched. Germline V gives CDR1 LNHDA, CDR2 SQIVND (reference sequence). The receptor comes from a woman in her forties or fifties with alopecia areata. Some clones in this sample may be carry-over from other donors' samples. The chain has TRBV19 and TRBJ2-6; 8 positions agree with TRBD2. Sequences were derived from whole blood, sampled in connection with sensitization to the hapten diphenylcyclopropenone (DPC). The CDR3: CASSPRGGTSSGANVLTF. The DNA of the CDR3 is TGTGCCAGTAGCCCCCGAGGGGGGACTAGCTCTGGGGCCAACGTCCTGACTTTC.